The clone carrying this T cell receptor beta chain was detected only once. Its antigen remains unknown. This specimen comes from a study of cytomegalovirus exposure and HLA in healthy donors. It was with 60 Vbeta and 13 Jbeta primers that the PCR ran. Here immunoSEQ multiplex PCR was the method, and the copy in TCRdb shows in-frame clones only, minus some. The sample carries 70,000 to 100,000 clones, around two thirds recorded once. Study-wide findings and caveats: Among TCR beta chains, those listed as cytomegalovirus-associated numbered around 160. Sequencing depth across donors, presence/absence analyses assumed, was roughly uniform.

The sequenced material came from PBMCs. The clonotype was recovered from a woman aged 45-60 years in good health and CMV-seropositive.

The CDR3 DNA reads TGTGCCAGCAGCCCAGGGGCCCATGGCTACACCTTC. This codes for CASSPGAHGYTF. The chain uses TRBV5-6 and TRBJ1-2, with D possibly matching TRBD1 (6 bases). Germline V CDR1 and CDR2: SGHDT, YYEEEE. The CDR3 covers 12 residues. V was cut by 4 bases and J by 6 bases, with 10 bases left in between.